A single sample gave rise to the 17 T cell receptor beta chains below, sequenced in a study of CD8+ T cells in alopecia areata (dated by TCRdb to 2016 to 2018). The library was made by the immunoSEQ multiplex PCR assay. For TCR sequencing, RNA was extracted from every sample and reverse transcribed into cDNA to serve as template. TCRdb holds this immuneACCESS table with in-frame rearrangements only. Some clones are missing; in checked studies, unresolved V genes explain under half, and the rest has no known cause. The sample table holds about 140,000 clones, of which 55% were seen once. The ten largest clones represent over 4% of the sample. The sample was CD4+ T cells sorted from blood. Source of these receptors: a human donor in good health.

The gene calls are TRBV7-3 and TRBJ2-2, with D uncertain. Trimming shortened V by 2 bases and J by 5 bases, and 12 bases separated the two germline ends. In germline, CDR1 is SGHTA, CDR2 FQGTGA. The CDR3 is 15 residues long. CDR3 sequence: CASSLVGEWTGELFF. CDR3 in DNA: TGTGCCAGCAGCTTAGTGGGCGAGTGGACCGGGGAGCTGTTTTTT.

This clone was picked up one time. As DNA, the CDR3 is TGTGCCAGCAGTGAGCGGGGTTCTAATGAAAAACTGTTTTTT. This encodes CASSERGSNEKLFF. This sequence joins TRBV6-1 and TRBJ1-4; D is unresolved. CDR1 is MNHNS, CDR2 SASEGT, per germline. This CDR3 comprises 14 residues. The ends were cut back, 3 bases at V and 3 bases at J, with 8 bases in the middle.

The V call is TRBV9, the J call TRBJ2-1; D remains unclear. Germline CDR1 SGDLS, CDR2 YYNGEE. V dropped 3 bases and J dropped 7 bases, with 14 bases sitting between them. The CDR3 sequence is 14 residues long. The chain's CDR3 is CASSEGSPFNEQFF. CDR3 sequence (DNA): TGTGCCAGCAGCGAGGGTAGCCCATTTAATGAGCAGTTCTTC. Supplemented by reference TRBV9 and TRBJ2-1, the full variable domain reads DSGVTQTPKHLITATGQRVTLRCSPRSGDLSVYWYQQSLDQGLQFLIQYYNGEERAKGNILERFSAQQFPDLHSELNLSSLELGDSALYFCASSEGSPFNEQFFGPGTRLTVL.

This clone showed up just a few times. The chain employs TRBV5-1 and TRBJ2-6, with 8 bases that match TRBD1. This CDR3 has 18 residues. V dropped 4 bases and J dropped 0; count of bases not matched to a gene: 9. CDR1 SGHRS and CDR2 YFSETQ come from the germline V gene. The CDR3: CASSQWTGSNSGANVLTF. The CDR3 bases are TGCGCCAGCAGCCAATGGACAGGGTCTAACTCTGGGGCCAACGTCCTGACTTTC.

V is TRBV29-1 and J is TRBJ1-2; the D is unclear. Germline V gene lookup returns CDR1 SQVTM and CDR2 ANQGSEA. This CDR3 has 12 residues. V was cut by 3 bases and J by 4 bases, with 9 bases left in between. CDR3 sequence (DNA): TGCAGCGTTGATGAAGAGTCCTATGGCTACACCTTC. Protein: CSVDEESYGYTF.

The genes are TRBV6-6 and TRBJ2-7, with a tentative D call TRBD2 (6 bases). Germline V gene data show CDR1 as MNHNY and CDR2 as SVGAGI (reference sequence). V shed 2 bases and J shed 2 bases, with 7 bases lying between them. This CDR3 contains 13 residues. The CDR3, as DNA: TGTGCCAGCAGTTACGGGGAGGCCTACGAGCAGTACTTC. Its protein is CASSYGEAYEQYF.

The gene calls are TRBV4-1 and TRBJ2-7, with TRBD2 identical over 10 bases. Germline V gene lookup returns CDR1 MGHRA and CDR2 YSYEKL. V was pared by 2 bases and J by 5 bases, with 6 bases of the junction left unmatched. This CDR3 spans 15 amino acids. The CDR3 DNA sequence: TGCGCCAGCAGCCAATTGGGACTAGCGAGCAACGAGCAGTACTTC. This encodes CASSQLGLASNEQYF.

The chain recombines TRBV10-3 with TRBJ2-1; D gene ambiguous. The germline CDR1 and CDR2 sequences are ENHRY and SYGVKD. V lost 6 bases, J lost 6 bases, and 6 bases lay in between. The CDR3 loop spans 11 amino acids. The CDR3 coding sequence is TGTGCCATCAGGTCGTCCAATGAGCAGTTCTTC. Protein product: CAIRSSNEQFF.

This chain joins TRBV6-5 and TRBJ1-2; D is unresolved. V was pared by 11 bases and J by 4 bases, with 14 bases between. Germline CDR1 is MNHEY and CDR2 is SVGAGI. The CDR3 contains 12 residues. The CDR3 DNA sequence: TGTGCCGCGTACTCAGTACCCTATGGCTACACCTTC. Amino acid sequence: CAAYSVPYGYTF.

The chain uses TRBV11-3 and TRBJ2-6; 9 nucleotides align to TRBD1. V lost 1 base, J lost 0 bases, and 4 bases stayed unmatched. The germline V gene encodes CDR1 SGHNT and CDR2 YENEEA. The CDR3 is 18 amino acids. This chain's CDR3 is CASSLGGTGNSGANVLTF. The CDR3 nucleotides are TGTGCCAGCAGCTTAGGTGGGACAGGGAACTCTGGGGCCAACGTCCTGACTTTC.

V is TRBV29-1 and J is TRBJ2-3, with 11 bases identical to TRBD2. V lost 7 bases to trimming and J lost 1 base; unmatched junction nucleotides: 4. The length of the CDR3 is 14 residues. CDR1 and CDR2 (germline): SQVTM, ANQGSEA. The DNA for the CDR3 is TGCAGCGGTACACTAGCGGGGGGCACAGATACGCAGTATTTT. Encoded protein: CSGTLAGGTDTQYF.

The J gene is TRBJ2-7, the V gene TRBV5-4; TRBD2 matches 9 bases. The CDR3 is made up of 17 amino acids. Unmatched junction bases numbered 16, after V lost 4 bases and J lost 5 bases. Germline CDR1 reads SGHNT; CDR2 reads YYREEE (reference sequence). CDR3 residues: CASSKGASGNSRDEQYF. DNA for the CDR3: TGTGCCAGCAGCAAGGGGGCTAGCGGGAATTCTAGGGACGAGCAGTACTTC.

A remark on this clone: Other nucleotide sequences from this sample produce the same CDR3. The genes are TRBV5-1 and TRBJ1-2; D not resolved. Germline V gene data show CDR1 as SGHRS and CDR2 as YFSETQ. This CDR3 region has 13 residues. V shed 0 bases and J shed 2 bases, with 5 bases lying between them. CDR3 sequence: CASSLGRNYGYTF. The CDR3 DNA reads TGCGCCAGCAGCTTGGGACGGAACTATGGCTACACCTTC.

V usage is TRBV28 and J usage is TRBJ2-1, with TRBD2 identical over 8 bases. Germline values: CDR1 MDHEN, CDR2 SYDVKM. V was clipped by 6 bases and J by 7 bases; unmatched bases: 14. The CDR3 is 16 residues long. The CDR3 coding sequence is TGTGCCAGCAGGGAGGGTAGCGGGATAAATGGGAATGAGCAGTTCTTC. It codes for CASREGSGINGNEQFF.

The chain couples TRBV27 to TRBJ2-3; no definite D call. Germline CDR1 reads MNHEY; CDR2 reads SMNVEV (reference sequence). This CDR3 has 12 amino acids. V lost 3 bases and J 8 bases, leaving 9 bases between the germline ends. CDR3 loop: CASSFYGGTQYF. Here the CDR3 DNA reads TGTGCCAGCAGTTTTTACGGTGGTACGCAGTATTTT.

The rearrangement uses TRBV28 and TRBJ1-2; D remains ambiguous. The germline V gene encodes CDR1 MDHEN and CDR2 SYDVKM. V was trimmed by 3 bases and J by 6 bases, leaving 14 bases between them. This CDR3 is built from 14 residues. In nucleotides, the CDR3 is TGTGCCAGCAGTTTTAGTTTTGTCCGGGATGGCTACACCTTC. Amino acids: CASSFSFVRDGYTF.

CDR3: CASTLLAGGPGTQYF. Here the CDR3 DNA reads TGTGCCAGCACCCTTCTAGCGGGAGGGCCTGGGACCCAGTACTTC. The chain uses TRBV11-2 and TRBJ2-5, with TRBD2 matching 12 bases. Germline trimming cut 7 bases from V and 7 bases from J; bases unmatched to any gene: 10. The CDR3 loop spans 15 amino acids. Germline V gives CDR1 SGHAT, CDR2 FQNNGV.